These 5 T cell receptor beta chains were all obtained from the same sample, sequenced in a study of control samples from healthy donors and cancer patients. Measured with immunoSEQ multiplex PCR; TCRdb has only the in-frame clones, and not every one. Of approximately 160,000 clones in the sample, roughly 92% were seen once. Sequencing input: blood. These receptors were collected from a young woman in good health.

The chain carries TRBV11-3 and TRBJ2-2; possibly TRBD1 for D (6 bases). V gave up 3 bases and J gave up 4 bases, with 12 bases separating them. This CDR3 spans 15 amino acids. Germline CDR1 is SGHNT and CDR2 is YENEEA. The CDR3 spells CASSLGEGGTGELFF. In DNA, the CDR3 is TGTGCCAGCAGCTTGGGGGAAGGGGGCACCGGGGAGCTGTTTTTT.

The chain joins TRBV11-3 to TRBJ1-4; no definite D call. The V and J ends lost 1 base and 7 bases respectively, with 13 bases between them. The CDR3 is 15 amino acids. Germline CDR1 reads SGHNT; CDR2 reads YENEEA. The CDR3 protein is CASSLGSTRTEKLFF. CDR3 nucleotides: TGTGCCAGCAGCTTAGGTTCGACTCGAACTGAAAAACTGTTTTTT.

The rearrangement uses TRBV28 and TRBJ1-2, with D uncertain. This CDR3 has 15 amino acids. V was clipped by 3 bases and J by 3 bases, with 14 bases between them. CDR1 and CDR2 from the germline V gene are MDHEN and SYDVKM. The CDR3 is CASSFRSRIDYGYTF. CDR3 in DNA: TGTGCCAGCAGTTTCCGAAGCAGGATTGACTATGGCTACACCTTC.

The rearrangement links TRBV11-3 to TRBJ2-7; TRBD1 matches 7 bases. The CDR3 is made up of 13 amino acids. Germline CDR1 reads SGHNT; CDR2 reads YENEEA. The trim removed 3 bases at V and 5 bases at J, leaving 4 bases unmatched. The CDR3: CASSFRTGHEQYF. CDR3 DNA sequence: TGTGCCAGCAGCTTTAGGACAGGCCACGAGCAGTACTTC. Based on the CDR3 plus reference TRBV11-3 and TRBJ2-7, the full variable domain is EAGVVQSPRYKIIEKKQPVAFWCNPISGHNTLYWYLQNLGQGPELLIRYENEEAVDDSQLPKDRFSAERLKGVDSTLKIQPAELGDSAVYLCASSFRTGHEQYFGPGTRLTVT.

The V and J genes are TRBV6-2 or TRBV6-3 and TRBJ2-2; 11 nucleotides match TRBD1. The germline gives CDR1 MNHEY, CDR2 SVGEGT. The trim removed 4 bases at V and 6 bases at J, leaving 1 base unmatched. The CDR3 is 14 amino acids. The CDR3 DNA reads as TGTGCCAGCAGTTCGGGACAGGGGGCCGGGGAGCTGTTTTTT. This encodes CASSSGQGAGELFF.